The TCR beta chain under discussion was sequenced for a study of OX40 agonist ivuxolimab in advanced cancers. With respect to the entire study: The costimulatory receptor OX40 (CD134) was targeted by ivuxolimab, a fully human IgG2 agonistic monoclonal antibody. A male proportion of 82.7% and a mean age of 60 years, ranging from 23 to 79, were recorded for the dose-escalation cohort. Prior anti-PD-1, anti-PD-L1 or anti-CTLA-4 therapy was permitted, and checkpoint inhibitors had been received by around 40% of dose-escalation patients. Of the 50 to 55 dose-escalation patients, hepatocellular carcinoma was present in around 20, melanoma in some 15, renal cell carcinoma in 9 and head and neck cancer in 9. Peripheral TCRbeta sequencing was intended to test whether TCR sequence diversity was altered and clonal T-cell expansion was caused by ivuxolimab. The monotherapy dose-escalation portion (N ≈ 55 patients) of the phase I ivuxolimab trial is reported in the paper. Intravenous ivuxolimab was administered to patients every 2 weeks at six dose levels: 0.01, 0.1, 0.3, 1.5, 3 and 10 mg/kg. Three dose-escalation patients achieved partial responses, one with hepatocellular carcinoma and two with cutaneous melanoma. The full study reports these points: At doses of 0.1 to 3.0 mg/kg, clonal expansion of both CD4+ and CD8+ blood T cells was observed from baseline to week 6. Low levels of normalized T-cell clonal expansion were also seen in some patients who did not respond. After ivuxolimab, CD8+ T cells had more expanded clones than CD4+ T cells on average. In the 0.1-3.0 mg/kg groups, partial responders had among the lowest normalized peripheral clonal expansion, particularly in CD8+ T cells. Which antigens the clonally expanded peripheral T cells were specific for was not determined.

Genomic DNA was isolated from the sorted cells so that the TCRbeta CDR3 region could be sequenced. The immunoSEQ Assay was used for sequencing of TCRbeta CDR3 regions. What TCRdb holds here is the immuneACCESS table cut down to in-frame rearrangements. Part of the clones is not present; checked against another copy, under half of the missing clones reflect an unresolved V gene, and the others are unexplained. In this sample the table shows 60,000 to 90,000 clones, about nine tenths of which occur a single time. The top ten clonotypes cover more than 0.85% of the sample. Of note for this clone: The clone's antigen remains unknown. Per-base quality was not reported, and no clone a single base away is much larger than it.

The trial excluded patients who had a history of autoimmune disease or were on systemic immunosuppression. Peripheral blood for TCR sequencing was drawn from every dose cohort at baseline, at cycle 4 day 1 and at cycle 7 day 1. The samples were drawn from a first-in-human, open-label, multicenter phase I dose-escalation trial of ivuxolimab. Adults with locally advanced or metastatic melanoma, renal cell, hepatocellular, or head and neck squamous cell carcinoma were enrolled in the trial. CD4+ and CD8+ T cells were sorted separately from peripheral blood before TCR sequencing. The material was CD4+ or CD8+ T cells sorted from blood, obtained in a trial of the OX40 agonist ivuxolimab. This receptor was obtained from an adult with an advanced solid tumor such as melanoma, head and neck, liver or kidney cancer.

Read as DNA, the sequence is TGTGCCAGCAGTTTAGGGTTTGGACTAGCGGGATTAGGCACAGATACGCAGTATTTT. Its translation is CASSLGFGLAGLGTDTQYF. Recombination linked TRBV28 to TRBJ2-3, and 12 junctional nucleotides match TRBD2. CDR1 and CDR2 (MDHEN, SYDVKM) derive from the germline V gene. Including cysteine and phenylalanine, the CDR3 has 19 amino acids. Solely the CDR3 DNA is kept, with 57 bases framed from the first base. Unmatched junction bases come to 10, with V trimmed by 2 bases and J by 1 base.